This T cell receptor beta chain was captured by sequencing in a study of blood T cell repertoires in COVID-19. The table came from immunoSEQ multiplex PCR; TCRdb's copy has only in-frame clones and leaves some out. This table holds fewer than 350,000 clones, approximately 88% found once. This clone was seen a few times. V lost 5 bases and J 4 bases, leaving 11 bases between the germline ends. The germline gives CDR1 SGHVS, CDR2 FQNEAQ. This CDR3 has 14 residues. The TCR sequence derives from a man between 18 and 35 years old with active or convalescent COVID-19. The chain recombines TRBV7-8 with TRBJ2-2, with TRBD2 as a possible D gene (5 bases). Sequenced: peripheral blood. The CDR3 spells CASSPVGGTGELFF. Here the CDR3 DNA reads TGTGCCAGCAGCCCCGTCGGAGGCACCGGGGAGCTGTTTTTT.